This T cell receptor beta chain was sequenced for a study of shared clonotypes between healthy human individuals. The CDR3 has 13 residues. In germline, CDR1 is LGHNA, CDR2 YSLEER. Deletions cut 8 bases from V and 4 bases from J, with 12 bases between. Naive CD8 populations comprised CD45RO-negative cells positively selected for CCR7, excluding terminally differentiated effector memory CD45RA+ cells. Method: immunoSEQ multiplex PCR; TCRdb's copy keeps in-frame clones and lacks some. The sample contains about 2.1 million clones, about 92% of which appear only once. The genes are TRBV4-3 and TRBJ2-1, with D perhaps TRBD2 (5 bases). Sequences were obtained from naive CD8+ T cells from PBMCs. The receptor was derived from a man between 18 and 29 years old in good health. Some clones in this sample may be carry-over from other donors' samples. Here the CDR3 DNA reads TGCGCCAGCCGCCGGACTGCTTACAATGAGCAGTTCTTC. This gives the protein CASRRTAYNEQFF.